This T cell receptor (beta chain) was retrieved from a study of blood T cell repertoires in COVID-19. Study-wide context: PBMCs, B-cell-depleted T cells, or T cells were the source of the cDNA or gDNA that made up the material.

The protocol was immunoSEQ multiplex PCR, while the TCRdb copy is restricted to in-frame clones and leaves out a portion. The table records over 150,000 clones, 83% of them present only once. With 7 bases removed from V and 0 bases from J, the gap between germline ends came to 18 bases. Germline assignment: CDR1 SNHLY and CDR2 FYNNEI. The CDR3 sequence is 16 residues long. The sequenced sample was peripheral blood. J is TRBJ1-1 and V is TRBV2; a weak D match, TRBD1 (6 bases). The clonotype comes from a woman of 80 years or more with acute or convalescent COVID-19. The CDR3, as DNA: TGTGCCAGCACCCAAGGGGGGGGGCGCATGAACACTGAAGCTTTCTTT. Protein: CASTQGGGRMNTEAFF.